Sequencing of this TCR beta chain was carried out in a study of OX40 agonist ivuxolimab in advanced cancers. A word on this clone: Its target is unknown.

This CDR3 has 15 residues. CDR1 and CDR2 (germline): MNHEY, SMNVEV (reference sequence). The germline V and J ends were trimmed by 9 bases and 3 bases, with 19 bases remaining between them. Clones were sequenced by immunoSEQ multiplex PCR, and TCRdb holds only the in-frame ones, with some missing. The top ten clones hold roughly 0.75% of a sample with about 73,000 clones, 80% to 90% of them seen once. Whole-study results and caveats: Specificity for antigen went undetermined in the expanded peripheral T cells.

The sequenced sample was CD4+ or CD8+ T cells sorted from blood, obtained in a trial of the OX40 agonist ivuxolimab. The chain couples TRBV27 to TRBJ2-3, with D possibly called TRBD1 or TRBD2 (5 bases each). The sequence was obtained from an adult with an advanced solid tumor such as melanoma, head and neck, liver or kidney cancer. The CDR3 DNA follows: TGTGCCAGTGGAGGACAAGCGGATGAGACAGATACGCAGTATTTT. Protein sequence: CASGGQADETDTQYF.